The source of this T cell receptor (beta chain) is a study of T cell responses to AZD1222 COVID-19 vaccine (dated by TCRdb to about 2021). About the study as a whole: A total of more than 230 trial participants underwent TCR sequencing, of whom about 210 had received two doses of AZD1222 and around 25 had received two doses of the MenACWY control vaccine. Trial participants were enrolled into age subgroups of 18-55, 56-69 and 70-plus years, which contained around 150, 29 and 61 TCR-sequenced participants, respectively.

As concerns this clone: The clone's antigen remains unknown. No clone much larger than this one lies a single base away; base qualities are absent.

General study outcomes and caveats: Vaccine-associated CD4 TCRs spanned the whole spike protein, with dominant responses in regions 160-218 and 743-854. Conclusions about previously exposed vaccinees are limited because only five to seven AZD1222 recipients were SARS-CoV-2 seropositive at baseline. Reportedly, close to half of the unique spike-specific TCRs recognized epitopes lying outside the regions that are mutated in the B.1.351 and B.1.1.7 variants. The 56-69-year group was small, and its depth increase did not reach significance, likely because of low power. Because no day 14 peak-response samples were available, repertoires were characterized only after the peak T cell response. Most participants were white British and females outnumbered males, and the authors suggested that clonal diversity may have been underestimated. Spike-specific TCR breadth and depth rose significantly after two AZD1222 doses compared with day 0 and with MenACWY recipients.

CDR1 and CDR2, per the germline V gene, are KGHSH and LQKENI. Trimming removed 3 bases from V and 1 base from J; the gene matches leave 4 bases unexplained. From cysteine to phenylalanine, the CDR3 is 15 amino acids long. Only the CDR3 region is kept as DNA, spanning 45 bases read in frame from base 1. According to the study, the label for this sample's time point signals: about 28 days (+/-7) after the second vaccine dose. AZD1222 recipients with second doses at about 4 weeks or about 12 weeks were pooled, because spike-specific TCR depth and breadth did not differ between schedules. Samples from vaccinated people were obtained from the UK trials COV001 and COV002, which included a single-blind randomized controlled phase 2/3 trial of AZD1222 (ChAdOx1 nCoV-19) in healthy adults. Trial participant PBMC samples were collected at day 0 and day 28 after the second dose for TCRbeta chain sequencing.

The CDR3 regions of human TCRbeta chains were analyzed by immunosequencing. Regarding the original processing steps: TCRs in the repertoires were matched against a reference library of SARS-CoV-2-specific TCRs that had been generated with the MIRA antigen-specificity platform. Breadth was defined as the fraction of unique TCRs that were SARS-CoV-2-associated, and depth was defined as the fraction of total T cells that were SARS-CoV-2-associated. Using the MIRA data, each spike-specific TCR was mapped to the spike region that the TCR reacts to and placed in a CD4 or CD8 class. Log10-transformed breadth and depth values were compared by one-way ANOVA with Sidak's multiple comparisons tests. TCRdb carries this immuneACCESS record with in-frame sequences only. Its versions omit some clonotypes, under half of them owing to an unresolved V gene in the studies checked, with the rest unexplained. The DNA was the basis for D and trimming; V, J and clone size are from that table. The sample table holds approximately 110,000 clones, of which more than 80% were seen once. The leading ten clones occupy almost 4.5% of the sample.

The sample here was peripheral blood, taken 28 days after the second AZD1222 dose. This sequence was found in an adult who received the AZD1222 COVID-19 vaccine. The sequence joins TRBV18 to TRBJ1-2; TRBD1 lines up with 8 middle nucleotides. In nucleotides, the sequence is TGTGCCAGCTCACCTATGACAGGGGTTAACTATGGCTACACCTTC. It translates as CASSPMTGVNYGYTF.